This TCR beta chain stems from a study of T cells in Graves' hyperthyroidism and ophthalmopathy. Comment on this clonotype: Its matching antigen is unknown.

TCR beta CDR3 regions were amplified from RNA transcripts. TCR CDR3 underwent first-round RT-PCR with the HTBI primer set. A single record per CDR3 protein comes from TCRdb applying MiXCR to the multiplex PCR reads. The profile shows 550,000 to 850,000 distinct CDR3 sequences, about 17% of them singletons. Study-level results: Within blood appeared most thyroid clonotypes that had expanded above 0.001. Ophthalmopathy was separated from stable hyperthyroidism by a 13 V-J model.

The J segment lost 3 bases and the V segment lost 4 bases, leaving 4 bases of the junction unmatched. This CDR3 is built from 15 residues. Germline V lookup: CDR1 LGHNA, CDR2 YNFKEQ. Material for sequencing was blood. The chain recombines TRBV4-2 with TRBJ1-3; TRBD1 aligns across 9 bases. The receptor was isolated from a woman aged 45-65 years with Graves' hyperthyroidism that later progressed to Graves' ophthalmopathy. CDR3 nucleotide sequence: TGTGCCAGCAGCCGGGGGGACAGGGATGGAAACACCATATATTTT. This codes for CASSRGDRDGNTIYF.